A selection of T cell receptor beta chains follows, all from one sample in a study of regulatory T cells in long-lasting Graves disease. TCRdb re-called the multiplex PCR reads through MiXCR, storing one row per CDR3 protein. The repertoire holds roughly 520,000 distinct CDR3 sequences, with 12% as singletons. These data were also reused for a study on T cells in Graves' hyperthyroidism and ophthalmopathy.

Sequenced material: peripheral blood mononuclear cells (PBMCs), taken at new diagnosis, from a patient treated with antithyroid drugs. These receptor sequences come from a woman aged 30 to 39 with Graves disease. CDR3s include the opening cysteine and the closing phenylalanine or tryptophan. Expanded clones are given a class, and other clones once, few, many or no size at all.

abundance,v_gene,j_gene,CDR3aa
many,TRBV2,TRBJ2-5,CASSESGRWQGRETQYF
few,TRBV6-2/TRBV6-3,TRBJ2-1,CATLTSGSYNEQFF
many,TRBV5-1,TRBJ2-2,CASSSSSGRNTGELFF
.,TRBV20-1,TRBJ2-7,CSAMGRDSYEQYF
many,TRBV13,TRBJ2-7,CASSLGGDTYGQYF
.,TRBV7-9,TRBJ2-7,CASSLAPAVYEQYF
many,TRBV12-3/TRBV12-4,TRBJ1-1,CASSFVRGTEAFF
many,TRBV9,TRBJ2-7,CASSANRGSYEQYF
many,TRBV7-9,TRBJ2-3,CASSPKLGTSGGTDTQYF
many,TRBV19,TRBJ2-7,CASSIAFGLATSEQYF
many,TRBV11-2,TRBJ2-7,CASRALYEQYF
.,TRBV19,TRBJ2-3,CASSTAGFTDTQYF
many,TRBV2,TRBJ1-1,CASSASGNEAFF
many,TRBV19,TRBJ2-7,CASSPGTLSSYEQYF
few,TRBV19,TRBJ2-6,CASSYLTRGESGANVLTF
many,TRBV2,TRBJ2-5,CASSEMSGGETQYF
many,TRBV10-3,TRBJ2-5,CAISEQAGGGETQYF
many,TRBV28,TRBJ2-7,CASSSPSGPTSYEQYF
many,TRBV11-3,TRBJ2-3,CASSHSGRTDTQYF
.,TRBV7-2,TRBJ2-1,CASSSLPGTASWSEQFF
few,TRBV19,TRBJ1-6,CASKSGTSSSYNSPLHF
.,TRBV7-9,TRBJ1-6,CASSLASSSPPLHF
many,TRBV12-3/TRBV12-4,TRBJ2-3,CASSFRLAGGSTDTQYF
many,TRBV28,TRBJ2-2,CASSFNPGQGSTGELFF
many,TRBV5-6,TRBJ1-1,CASSLYGGRRTEAFF
few,TRBV5-5,TRBJ2-1,CASSPRDYSLGEQFF
.,TRBV11-1,TRBJ2-7,CASSLGLLAGAPEQYF
many,TRBV27,TRBJ2-1,CASSFRTSDYGSYNEQFF
few,TRBV19,TRBJ1-3,CASSTPLDREDTTYF
many,TRBV3-1,TRBJ1-2,CASSHGVGGYTF
.,TRBV20-1,TRBJ1-2,CSAFGATNNGYTF
many,TRBV10-3,TRBJ1-1,CAISDLTGNTEAFF
few,TRBV19,TRBJ1-5,CASSSTGGRNQPQHF
.,TRBV5-1,TRBJ1-4,CASSLAGTGSEKLFF
.,TRBV20-1,TRBJ2-5,CSARPRETQYF
many,TRBV6-2/TRBV6-3,TRBJ2-5,CASSYLTNAETQYF
many,TRBV14,TRBJ2-7,CASSQTGPPYEQYF
many,TRBV20-1,TRBJ2-3,CSARDQRRGTDTQYF
many,TRBV7-2,TRBJ2-1,CASSTQGGNEQFF
many,TRBV18,TRBJ2-1,CASSPAPGQGGYNEQFF
many,TRBV10-1,TRBJ1-1,CASSESRGDTEAFF
many,TRBV19,TRBJ1-5,CASSIWGAGQPQHF
many,TRBV7-9,TRBJ2-7,CASSPRQRPSYEQYF
many,TRBV28,TRBJ1-5,CASTSRVWRGNQPQHF
many,TRBV29-1,TRBJ1-1,CSVLTGVNTEAFF